This T cell receptor beta chain was recorded in a study of HIV-infected patients and healthy controls. Alpha and beta constant-region primers primed reverse transcription of about 0.5 ug RNA. Using multiplexing indices, alpha and beta chain libraries were generated apart by chain-specific third strand synthesis. TCRdb re-called the 5' RACE reads with MiXCR, one entry per CDR3 protein. The sample comprises roughly 10,000 distinct CDR3 sequences, about 7.3% of which are singletons, and about 35% rests with the top ten. The CDR3 is 13 residues long. Per germline, CDR1 MNHEY and CDR2 SVGAGI. The germline V and J ends were trimmed by 0 bases and 5 bases, with 4 bases remaining between them. This clonotype has a count of ten or more. No cell fractionation was done, so the repertoire covers all unsorted peripheral blood T cells.

Sequenced here: blood, sampled before antiretroviral therapy. This chain links TRBV6-5 with TRBJ1-4; D remains ambiguous. The TCR originated in an adult with HIV infection. The donor label of this sample is uncertain. The CDR3 sequence: CASSYSNNEKLFF. Here the CDR3 DNA reads TGTGCCAGCAGTTACTCGAACAATGAAAAACTGTTTTTT.